These T cell receptor beta chains were read from a single sample in a study of blood T cell repertoires in COVID-19. Profiling relied on immunoSEQ multiplex PCR, and the TCRdb table lists in-frame clones only, not all of them. The sample consists of 150,000 to 200,000 clones, 90% of them appearing once. The sequencing sample was made of peripheral blood. These receptors were collected from a man aged 50 to 59 with acute or convalescent COVID-19. CDR3s include the opening cysteine and the closing phenylalanine or tryptophan. A D gene is named only where the DNA matches it firmly. Clone size is given for some rows only: seen once, a few or many times, or a class if the clone is expanded.

once,TRBV3-1/TRBV3-2,TRBJ2-1,TRBD2,CASSLLSGGKSSYNEQFF,TGTGCCAGCAGCCTCCTTAGCGGGGGGAAAAGCTCCTACAATGAGCAGTTCTTC
.,TRBV6-5,TRBJ2-7,.,CASSYATGSPYEQYF,TGTGCCAGCAGTTACGCTACAGGGAGTCCCTACGAGCAGTACTTC
.,TRBV28,TRBJ1-2,TRBD1,CASRVQGGNYGYTF,TGTGCCAGCAGGGTACAGGGGGGTAACTATGGCTACACCTTC
.,TRBV7-2,TRBJ1-2,TRBD1,CASSLDNGQGPPYGYTF,TGTGCCAGCAGCTTAGACAATGGACAGGGACCCCCCTATGGCTACACCTTC
.,TRBV6-5,TRBJ1-3,.,CASRHKGFSGNTIYF,TGTGCCAGCAGGCACAAGGGGTTCTCTGGAAACACCATATATTTT
.,TRBV7-9,TRBJ2-7,.,CASSASFYRDDEQYF,TGTGCCAGTAGCGCTTCCTTTTACAGGGACGACGAGCAGTACTTC
.,TRBV9,TRBJ2-3,TRBD2,CASSLAPGGQDTQYF,TGTGCCAGCAGCCTTGCTCCGGGGGGGCAAGATACGCAGTATTTT
.,TRBV10-3,TRBJ2-1,TRBD2,CATLTSGNYNEQFF,TGTGCCACCCTGACTAGCGGGAACTACAATGAGCAGTTCTTC
once,TRBV6-5,TRBJ1-6,.,CASRGSSYNSPLHF,TGTGCCAGCAGGGGGAGTTCCTATAATTCACCCCTCCACTTT
.,TRBV5-1,TRBJ1-4,.,CASSRGQTNEKLFF,TGCGCCAGCAGCCGAGGACAGACTAATGAAAAACTGTTTTTT
.,TRBV30,TRBJ1-1,.,CAWDRGNTEAFF,TGTGCCTGGGATCGCGGGAACACTGAAGCTTTCTTT
.,TRBV4-3,TRBJ1-2,TRBD1,CASSQDWDRNYGYTF,TGCGCCAGCAGCCAAGATTGGGACAGAAACTATGGCTACACCTTC
.,TRBV21-1,TRBJ2-3,.,CASSSTQEQLLTDTQYF,TGTGCCAGCAGCAGCACCCAGGAACAGTTACTCACAGATACGCAGTATTTT
.,TRBV30,TRBJ1-4,TRBD1,CAWSTPTGKLFF,TGTGCCTGGAGTACCCCGACAGGGAAACTGTTTTTT
.,TRBV3-1/TRBV3-2,TRBJ1-1,.,CASSQESNLNTEAFF,TGTGCCAGCAGCCAAGAGAGTAACTTGAACACTGAAGCTTTCTTT
.,TRBV2,TRBJ2-6,TRBD1,CASSAQGISGANVLTF,TGTGCCAGCAGTGCACAGGGGATCTCTGGGGCCAACGTCCTGACTTTC
.,TRBV7-8,TRBJ2-1,TRBD2,CASSLGAPLANEQFF,TGTGCCAGCAGCTTAGGAGCCCCACTAGCGAATGAGCAGTTCTTC
few,TRBV28,TRBJ1-6,TRBD1,CASRTGDISPLHF,TGTGCCAGCAGGACAGGGGATATCTCACCCCTCCACTTT
.,TRBV5-1,TRBJ2-3,TRBD2,CARSPGAGGPTDTQYF,TGCGCCCGCAGCCCGGGGGCGGGGGGGCCTACAGATACGCAGTATTTT
.,TRBV18,TRBJ2-1,.,CASSPGGSYNEQFF,TGTGCCAGCTCTCCCGGGGGATCCTACAATGAGCAGTTCTTC
.,TRBV7-8,TRBJ1-1,TRBD1,CASSLGQGMNTEAFF,TGTGCCAGCAGCTTGGGACAGGGGATGAACACTGAAGCTTTCTTT
.,TRBV5-1,TRBJ1-4,.,CASNNGGDEKLFF,TGCGCCAGCAATAACGGAGGAGATGAAAAACTGTTTTTT
.,TRBV27,TRBJ2-7,TRBD2,CASSLGTSAHEQYF,TGTGCCAGCAGTTTGGGGACTAGCGCCCACGAGCAGTACTTC
.,TRBV27,TRBJ1-6,.,CASSALGLPNSPLHF,TGTGCCAGCAGTGCTTTGGGACTGCCGAATTCACCCCTCCACTTT
.,TRBV2,TRBJ2-3,.,CASSAGRVVDTDTQYF,TGTGCCAGCAGTGCCGGCAGGGTCGTTGACACAGATACGCAGTATTTT
.,TRBV9,TRBJ1-3,.,CASSVGGTGNTIYF,TGTGCCAGCAGCGTAGGAGGTACTGGAAACACCATATATTTT
.,TRBV28,TRBJ2-7,.,CASTMMGGSYEQYF,TGTGCCAGCACCATGATGGGGGGTTCCTACGAGCAGTACTTC
.,TRBV5-1,TRBJ2-3,TRBD1,CASNLDRGRADTQYF,TGCGCCAGCAACCTCGACAGGGGGCGAGCAGATACGCAGTATTTT
.,TRBV30,TRBJ1-2,.,CAWIRDISSPYGYTF,TGTGCCTGGATTAGGGACATCTCTTCTCCCTATGGCTACACCTTC
.,TRBV29-1,TRBJ1-1,TRBD1,CSVGQGLNTEAFF,TGCAGCGTTGGACAGGGCCTGAACACTGAAGCTTTCTTT
.,TRBV20-1,TRBJ2-2,.,CSASYRARDNAGELFF,TGCAGTGCTAGTTATCGGGCCAGGGATAACGCCGGGGAGCTGTTTTTT
.,TRBV7-2,TRBJ1-3,.,CASSLVQVWGNTIYF,TGTGCCAGCAGCTTAGTTCAGGTCTGGGGAAACACCATATATTTT
.,TRBV30,TRBJ2-7,.,CAWKRTGTYEQYF,TGTGCCTGGAAAAGGACGGGAACCTACGAGCAGTACTTC
.,TRBV28,TRBJ1-3,.,CASSPLGAGNTIYF,TGTGCCAGCAGTCCCCTAGGGGCTGGAAACACCATATATTTT
.,TRBV18,TRBJ2-1,.,CASSPPNRKSSYNEQFF,TGTGCCAGCTCACCACCGAACAGGAAAAGCTCCTACAATGAGCAGTTCTTC
few,TRBV10-2,TRBJ2-1,TRBD2,CASRLAGGMGNEQFF,TGCGCCAGCCGACTAGCGGGAGGAATGGGGAATGAGCAGTTCTTC
.,TRBV3-1/TRBV3-2,TRBJ2-1,TRBD2,CASSPGLAGAGGNEQFF,TGTGCCAGCAGCCCGGGACTAGCGGGAGCTGGGGGCAATGAGCAGTTCTTC
.,TRBV11-2,TRBJ1-2,TRBD1,CASSLGTGIYYGYTF,TGTGCCAGCAGCTTAGGGACAGGGATCTACTATGGCTACACCTTC
.,TRBV28,TRBJ1-1,TRBD1,CASSYGTGVSTEAFF,TGTGCCAGCAGTTACGGGACAGGAGTGAGCACTGAAGCTTTCTTT
.,TRBV24-1,TRBJ2-5,TRBD1,CATSDSKDRDIQETQYF,TGTGCCACCAGTGATTCAAAAGACAGGGACATACAAGAGACCCAGTACTTC
.,TRBV28,TRBJ2-5,TRBD1,CASSSGQGIQETQYF,TGTGCCAGCAGTTCGGGACAGGGGATCCAAGAGACCCAGTACTTC
.,TRBV29-1,TRBJ2-3,TRBD1,CSGSRGQGTDTQYF,TGCAGCGGATCCAGGGGGCAAGGCACAGATACGCAGTATTTT
.,TRBV5-1,TRBJ2-1,TRBD1,CASSQDRVAYNEQFF,TGCGCCAGCAGCCAGGACAGGGTGGCCTACAATGAGCAGTTCTTC
once,TRBV7-2,TRBJ1-5,TRBD1,CASSPMRGPSNQPQHF,TGTGCCAGCAGCCCTATGAGGGGGCCGAGCAATCAGCCCCAGCATTTT
.,TRBV7-3,TRBJ1-1,.,CASSPTSGLTEAFF,TGTGCCAGCAGCCCAACCTCAGGGCTCACTGAAGCTTTCTTT
.,TRBV25-1,TRBJ2-7,.,CASQSTVYEQYF,TGTGCCAGCCAATCGACTGTATACGAGCAGTACTTC
.,TRBV4-1,TRBJ2-6,TRBD2,CASSRGLAGRSGANVLTF,TGCGCCAGCAGCCGGGGACTAGCGGGACGCTCTGGGGCCAACGTCCTGACTTTC
.,TRBV9,TRBJ2-5,.,CASSAGVFETQYF,TGTGCCAGCAGCGCCGGGGTATTTGAGACCCAGTACTTC
.,TRBV18,TRBJ1-3,.,CASSPSTATGNTIYF,TGTGCCAGCTCACCAAGCACAGCCACTGGAAACACCATATATTTT
.,TRBV7-3,TRBJ2-2,TRBD2,CASSLQLAGNTGELFF,TGTGCCAGCAGCTTGCAACTAGCGGGAAACACCGGGGAGCTGTTTTTT
.,TRBV28,TRBJ1-2,.,CAVNSNYGYTF,TGTGCCGTAAACTCCAACTATGGCTACACCTTC
few,TRBV27,TRBJ1-6,.,CASSLGGYNSPLHF,TGTGCCAGCAGTTTAGGGGGGTATAATTCACCCCTCCACTTT
.,TRBV15,TRBJ2-3,TRBD1,CATSWTGLGDTQYF,TGTGCCACCAGCTGGACAGGGTTGGGAGATACGCAGTATTTT